The 23 T cell receptor beta chains below were found in one sample sequenced in a study of shared clonotypes between healthy human individuals (dated by TCRdb to 2018 to 2021). The library was produced with the immunoSEQ multiplex PCR assay. Here the immuneACCESS table is served through TCRdb, limited to in-frame sequences with V and J called. Missing clones are a known gap in these copies; in checked studies unresolved V genes cover under half, and the rest lacks a known reason. Here the sample has some 1,400,000 clones; roughly 96% occur a single time. The ten largest clones represent roughly 1.1% of the sample. The source material was naive CD4+ T cells sorted from blood. Per the publication, the cell subset or site label means: CD45RA+ positively selected. The receptors stem from a man younger than 40 in good health.

The chain uses TRBV5-1 and TRBJ2-2, with a weak D call TRBD2 (6 bases). V was clipped by 0 bases and J by 5 bases, with 14 bases between them. Germline-derived CDR1 and CDR2 are SGHRS and YFSETQ. This CDR3 spans 16 amino acids. Here the CDR3 DNA reads TGCGCCAGCAGCTTGGTGTCCGGGAGTGGGACCGGGGAGCTGTTTTTT. Encoded protein: CASSLVSGSGTGELFF.

The chain employs TRBV27 and TRBJ2-2; 14 nucleotides agree with TRBD2. Germline trimming cut 0 bases from V and 7 bases from J; bases unmatched to any gene: 7. The CDR3 has 18 residues. Germline assignment: CDR1 MNHEY and CDR2 SMNVEV (reference sequence). The CDR3 protein is CASSLSLGLAGVGGELFF. The DNA of the CDR3 is TGTGCCAGCAGTTTATCGTTGGGACTAGCGGGAGTGGGCGGGGAGCTGTTTTTT.

The gene calls are TRBV18 and TRBJ2-2, with D perhaps being TRBD1 or TRBD2 (5 bases each). This CDR3 spans 19 amino acids. Germline V gives CDR1 KGHSH, CDR2 LQKENI. Trimming removed 3 bases at V and 3 bases at J, with 23 bases between. The CDR3, as DNA: TGTGCCAGCTCACCCCGTCGACGGGGCAGCAGGGTTTACACCGGGGAGCTGTTTTTT. It translates to CASSPRRRGSRVYTGELFF.

The chain recombines TRBV2 with TRBJ2-7; a weak D match, TRBD1 (5 bases). Germline-derived CDR1 and CDR2 are SNHLY and FYNNEI. V lost 8 bases to trimming and J lost 5 bases, with 16 bases between them. The CDR3 spans 13 residues. CDR3 region: CASGQVAGNEQYF. In nucleotides, the CDR3 is TGTGCCAGCGGGCAGGTAGCAGGGAACGAGCAGTACTTC.

The chain joins TRBV5-4 to TRBJ2-5; D gene uncertain. Germline-derived CDR1 and CDR2 are SGHNT and YYREEE (reference sequence). There are 14 residues in the CDR3. Trimming pared 0 bases from V and 1 base from J, leaving 7 bases between. Written as DNA, the CDR3 is TGTGCCAGCAGCTTGGAAGGGATCCAAGAGACCCAGTACTTC. Encoded protein: CASSLEGIQETQYF.

CDR3 nucleotides: TGTGCCAGCAGTTATAGACTAGCGGGACCTGAGCAGTACTTC. Translation: CASSYRLAGPEQYF. The chain joins TRBV6-6 to TRBJ2-7; 11 bases fit TRBD2. V dropped 3 bases and J dropped 7; count of bases not matched to a gene: 5. In germline, CDR1 is MNHNY, CDR2 SVGAGI (reference sequence). The CDR3 runs 14 residues.

The gene calls are TRBV5-4 and TRBJ2-7; 8 bases agree with TRBD2. V trimming: 4 bases; J trimming: 3 bases; junction bases outside the gene matches: 6. The length of the CDR3 is 14 residues. CDR1 is SGHNT and CDR2 is YYREEE in the germline V gene (reference sequence). CDR3 region: CASSPGGRDYEQYF. CDR3 coding DNA: TGTGCCAGCAGCCCGGGGGGGAGGGACTACGAGCAGTACTTC.

This chain joins TRBV29-1 and TRBJ1-3; D might be TRBD1 (5 bases). The germline V gene has CDR1 SQVTM and CDR2 ANQGSEA. This CDR3 contains 15 residues. The germline V and J ends were trimmed by 1 base and 3 bases, with 13 bases remaining between them. For the CDR3, the DNA is TGCAGCGTTGAAGCCCGGGGGGACGGTGGAAACACCATATATTTT. It yields the protein CSVEARGDGGNTIYF.

Points on this clone: The same CDR3 also results from other DNA sequences found in this sample. This chain uses TRBV2 with TRBJ1-1, with 9 bases identical to TRBD1. This CDR3 has 14 residues. Germline-derived CDR1 and CDR2 are SNHLY and FYNNEI. Unmatched junction bases numbered 3, after V lost 5 bases and J lost 2 bases. The CDR3 nucleotides read TGTGCCAGCAGTAAAACAGGGGGCAACACTGAAGCTTTCTTT. Residues: CASSKTGGNTEAFF.

This chain connects TRBV5-1 to TRBJ2-1; D perhaps matches TRBD1 (7 bases). CDR3 length: 16 residues. Looked up from germline, CDR1 is SGHRS and CDR2 is YFSETQ. Trimming pared 0 bases from V and 5 bases from J, leaving 15 bases between. The CDR3, as DNA: TGCGCCAGCAGCTTGGCCACCCCAGGGGGGAACAATGAGCAGTTCTTC. As protein: CASSLATPGGNNEQFF.

The chain carries TRBV5-4 and TRBJ2-1; D might be TRBD2 (5 bases). Germline values: CDR1 SGHNT, CDR2 YYREEE (reference sequence). The CDR3 length is 14 residues. Trimming left V 9 bases short and J 10 bases short, with 23 bases between. The CDR3 is CATRTGAGGEEQFF. CDR3 sequence (DNA): TGTGCCACCCGAACCGGAGCAGGAGGCGAGGAGCAGTTCTTC.

This chain joins TRBV7-7 and TRBJ2-3; 7 bases map to TRBD1. CDR3 size: 14 residues. Germline assignment: CDR1 SSHAT and CDR2 FNYEAQ (reference sequence). Unmatched junction bases numbered 2, after V lost 5 bases and J lost 0 bases. Here the CDR3 DNA reads TGTGCCAGCAGCGTGGGACAGAGCACAGATACGCAGTATTTT. It specifies CASSVGQSTDTQYF.

V usage is TRBV6-1 and J usage is TRBJ2-7; D might be TRBD1 or TRBD2, each matching 5 bases. Germline V gene sequence: CDR1 MNHNS, CDR2 SASEGT. Trimming took 6 bases from V and 2 from J, leaving 11 bases between them. The CDR3 contains 13 residues. CDR3 bases: TGTGCCAGCAGACAGGCGGGCACCTACGAGCAGTACTTC. Translating gives CASRQAGTYEQYF.

Written as DNA, the CDR3 is TGTGCCAGCAGCTTGGCCAGGACTAGCGGATACAATGAGCAGTTCTTC. Protein sequence: CASSLARTSGYNEQFF. The chain combines TRBV7-6 with TRBJ2-1; TRBD2 matches 10 bases. This CDR3 region has 16 residues. CDR1 and CDR2 (germline): SGHVS, FNYEAQ. The ends lost 3 bases at V and 4 bases at J; junction bases unmatched: 6.

V gene TRBV6-5 combines with J gene TRBJ1-2; D not certain. Germline assignment: CDR1 MNHEY and CDR2 SVGAGI. The CDR3 has 14 amino acids. Trimming stripped 7 bases from V and 4 bases from J, with 16 bases between. The DNA for the CDR3 is TGTGCCAGCAAGTCGCAGTTGGCGGCCTATGGCTACACCTTC. Translating gives CASKSQLAAYGYTF.

The rearrangement links TRBV11-2 to TRBJ1-5; tentatively, D is TRBD1 (6 bases). Trimming shortened V by 4 bases and J by 2 bases, and 9 bases separated the two germline ends. Germline V lookup: CDR1 SGHAT, CDR2 FQNNGV. There are 14 residues in the CDR3. The CDR3 DNA reads TGTGCCAGCAGCTCCAGGGGCGGCAATCAGCCCCAGCATTTT. Protein product: CASSSRGGNQPQHF.

The chain recombines TRBV27 with TRBJ2-2, with TRBD2 identical over 8 bases. This CDR3 spans 15 amino acids. Germline CDR1 and CDR2: MNHEY and SMNVEV (reference sequence). The V and J ends lost 3 bases and 5 bases, in that order; junction bases with no gene match: 5. CDR3 loop: CASSLGSGITGELFF. The CDR3 DNA reads as TGTGCCAGCAGTTTGGGTAGCGGGATTACCGGGGAGCTGTTTTTT.

The chain links TRBV18 to TRBJ2-7; D might be TRBD1 (5 bases). From germline, CDR1 is KGHSH and CDR2 LQKENI. Trimming took off 2 bases at V and 4 bases at J, with 18 bases between the two ends. The CDR3 covers 16 residues. As DNA, the CDR3 is TGTGCCAGCTCACCATCGGCGCAGGGCGTTGGGTACGAGCAGTACTTC. This translates into CASSPSAQGVGYEQYF.

The CDR3 nucleotides are TGTGCCAGCAGCTTTAGCGCGAGCTCCTACGAGCAGTACTTC. Its translation: CASSFSASSYEQYF. V and J are TRBV7-2 and TRBJ2-7; D is possibly TRBD2 (5 bases). Trimming pared 3 bases from V and 0 bases from J, leaving 9 bases between. Germline lookup yields CDR1 SGHTA and CDR2 FQGNSA. The CDR3 is 14 residues long.

V gene TRBV10-3 combines with J gene TRBJ2-7; no clear D. Germline V gene lookup returns CDR1 ENHRY and CDR2 SYGVKD. The V end was cut by 4 bases, the J end by 7 bases, with 14 bases between. The CDR3 loop spans 13 amino acids. In DNA, the CDR3 is TGTGCCATCAGTGCCTCCAATGAGAGGGAGCAGTACTTC. This translates into CAISASNEREQYF.

The chain recombines TRBV5-1 with TRBJ2-7; D is uncertain. V was cut by 0 bases and J by 6 bases, with 10 bases left in between. The germline CDR1 and CDR2 sequences are SGHRS and YFSETQ. This CDR3 spans 13 amino acids. The CDR3 nucleotides are TGCGCCAGCAGCTTGGATCATGGGTCCGAGCAGTACTTC. It codes for CASSLDHGSEQYF.

This chain links TRBV28 with TRBJ2-1; 8 positions match TRBD2. This CDR3 is 21 amino acids long. In germline, CDR1 is MDHEN, CDR2 SYDVKM. The V segment lost 3 bases and the J segment 0 bases; nucleotides outside the gene matches: 19. In nucleotides, the CDR3 is TGTGCCAGCAGTTTTCGTCCGCATTTCGACTTAGCGGGACTCTCCTACAATGAGCAGTTCTTC. This gives the protein CASSFRPHFDLAGLSYNEQFF.

The chain links TRBV6-5 to TRBJ2-7, with 10 nucleotides matching TRBD2. With 6 bases clipped from V and 4 bases from J, the junction kept 6 bases outside the gene matches. Germline loops: CDR1 MNHEY, CDR2 SVGAGI. The CDR3 has 14 amino acids. In nucleotides, the CDR3 is TGTGCCAGCAGAATTACTAGCGGGACATACGAGCAGTACTTC. Translating it yields CASRITSGTYEQYF.